Listed below are T cell receptor beta chains from one sample, sequenced in a study of CD8 T cells in Susac syndrome. MiXCR, applied by TCRdb to the immunoSEQ multiplex PCR reads, yields one record per CDR3 protein. The repertoire holds about 300,000 distinct CDR3 sequences, with about 89% as singletons. The specimen was CD8+ T cells from PBMCs. The receptors here all came from a human donor with multiple sclerosis. Both conserved end residues are part of each CDR3. Each record gives: D gene, clone size, V gene, J gene, CDR3 protein, CDR3 DNA. The D gene is left open where the match is weak. Not every row has a clone size; where given, it reads once, few, many or a size class.

>NA|NA|TRBV13|TRBJ2-1
CASSSSGEPPLSNEQFF
TGTGCCAGCAGCAGTAGTGGAGAGCCGCCCCTAAGCAATGAGCAGTTCTTC
>NA|once|TRBV29-1|TRBJ1-2
CSVEGGPLTFTNYGYTF
TGCAGCGTTGAGGGGGGCCCGCTCACCTTTACTAACTATGGCTACACCTTC
>NA|NA|TRBV15|TRBJ2-3
CATRWVRDNTDTQYF
TGTGCCACCCGATGGGTGCGGGACAACACAGATACGCAGTATTTT
>TRBD1|NA|TRBV29-1|TRBJ2-5
CSVRQGQETQYF
TGCAGCGTACGACAGGGACAAGAGACCCAGTACTTC
>NA|NA|TRBV15|TRBJ2-1
CATSRDWGDNEQFF
TGTGCCACCAGCAGAGATTGGGGCGACAATGAGCAGTTCTTC
>NA|NA|TRBV27|TRBJ2-1
CASSLGTRGATEQFF
TGTGCCAGCAGTTTAGGTACCAGGGGGGCGACTGAGCAGTTCTTC
>NA|NA|TRBV3-1|TRBJ2-1
CASSQDSKAGSSYNEQFF
TGTGCCAGCAGCCAAGACTCCAAGGCGGGGAGCTCCTACAATGAGCAGTTCTTC
>NA|few|TRBV5-1|TRBJ2-2
CASSFNTGELFF
TGTGCCAGCAGCTTTAACACCGGGGAGCTGTTTTTT
>TRBD1|NA|TRBV23-1|TRBJ1-1
CASRPDRETEAFF
TGCGCCAGCAGACCCGACAGGGAGACTGAAGCTTTCTTT
>NA|NA|TRBV4-2|TRBJ1-1
CASSPPISTGEAFF
TGTGCCAGCAGCCCCCCGATTAGTACAGGTGAAGCTTTCTTT
>NA|NA|TRBV3-1|TRBJ2-4
CASSQVRGTKNIQYF
TGTGCCAGCAGCCAAGTCAGGGGGACTAAAAACATTCAGTACTTC
>NA|NA|TRBV12-5|TRBJ2-1
CASGLEGEPYNEQFF
TGTGCTAGTGGTTTGGAAGGGGAACCATACAATGAGCAGTTCTTC
>NA|NA|TRBV11-1|TRBJ2-6
CASSLSMGAGYAGLTSGANVLTF
TGTGCCAGCAGCTTAAGCATGGGAGCAGGTTATGCAGGGTTAACCTCTGGGGCCAACGTCCTGACTTTC
>TRBD1|NA|TRBV7-9|TRBJ2-3
CASSVQRTGGRDTQYF
TGTGCCAGCAGCGTCCAGAGGACAGGGGGCCGGGATACGCAGTATTTT
>TRBD1|NA|TRBV6-1|TRBJ1-1
CASGEQGGGTEAFF
TGTGCCAGCGGGGAACAGGGGGGAGGCACTGAAGCTTTCTTT
>TRBD1|NA|TRBV20-1|TRBJ2-7
CSAGLGGQGTGAYEQYF
TGCAGTGCTGGATTGGGGGGACAGGGGACTGGGGCCTACGAGCAGTACTTC
>NA|NA|TRBV16|TRBJ1-1
CASSQWGEGENTEAFF
TGTGCCAGCAGCCAATGGGGCGAAGGGGAAAACACTGAAGCTTTCTTT
>TRBD1|NA|TRBV4-2|TRBJ2-2
CASSQNRGIGELFF
TGTGCCAGCAGCCAGAACAGGGGAATCGGGGAGCTGTTTTTT
>NA|NA|TRBV29-1|TRBJ2-2
CSVEAGDTGELFF
TGCAGCGTTGAAGCAGGGGACACCGGGGAGCTGTTTTTT
>TRBD2|NA|TRBV6-4|TRBJ2-3
CASSGAGETDTQYF
TGTGCCAGCAGTGGAGCGGGAGAAACAGATACGCAGTATTTT
>NA|NA|TRBV6-2/TRBV6-3|TRBJ2-5
CASTTGLYQETQYF
TGTGCCAGCACCACGGGGCTGTACCAAGAGACCCAGTACTTC
>NA|NA|TRBV12-3/TRBV12-4|TRBJ1-5
CASSFGLSNQPQHF
TGTGCCAGCAGTTTCGGGCTGAGCAATCAGCCCCAGCATTTT
>NA|NA|TRBV5-6|TRBJ2-1
CASSLGSSEQFF
TGTGCCAGCAGCTTGGGATCCAGTGAGCAGTTCTTC
>TRBD2|few|TRBV4-1|TRBJ2-5
CASSQVGGQETQYF
TGCGCCAGCAGCCAAGTCGGGGGGCAAGAGACCCAGTACTTC
>TRBD1|NA|TRBV27|TRBJ2-1
CASSFLSGTAQNEQFF
TGTGCCAGCAGTTTCCTATCCGGGACAGCTCAAAATGAGCAGTTCTTC
>TRBD1|NA|TRBV29-1|TRBJ1-1
CSVEIFGQGNTEAFF
TGCAGCGTTGAGATTTTTGGACAGGGGAACACTGAAGCTTTCTTT
>NA|NA|TRBV30|TRBJ2-7
CAWRSRAEQYF
TGTGCCTGGAGAAGTAGAGCCGAGCAGTACTTC
>NA|NA|TRBV15|TRBJ2-3
CATSSRHDTQYF
TGTGCCACCAGCTCGCGGCACGATACGCAGTATTTT
>TRBD1|NA|TRBV7-9|TRBJ2-7
CASSMGTGRNEQYF
TGTGCCAGCAGCATGGGGACAGGGCGGAACGAGCAGTACTTC
>NA|NA|TRBV28|TRBJ2-5
CASNKNRVETQYF
TGTGCCAGCAATAAGAACAGGGTAGAGACCCAGTACTTC
>TRBD1|NA|TRBV7-9|TRBJ2-7
CASSSPGTAKSYEQYF
TGTGCCAGCAGTTCACCCGGGACAGCGAAATCCTACGAGCAGTACTTC
>NA|NA|TRBV12-3/TRBV12-4|TRBJ2-5
CASSFERRGGETQYF
TGTGCCAGCAGTTTCGAGCGTCGCGGAGGAGAGACCCAGTACTTC
>NA|few|TRBV25-1|TRBJ2-7
CASSDPSGSSYEQYF
TGTGCCAGCAGTGACCCCTCCGGGAGCTCCTACGAGCAGTACTTC
>TRBD1|NA|TRBV6-2/TRBV6-3|TRBJ2-4
CASSYSQGNIQYF
TGTGCCAGCAGTTACTCACAGGGGAACATTCAGTACTTC
>TRBD1|NA|TRBV30|TRBJ1-1
CAWSRTGHTEAFF
TGTGCCTGGAGTCGGACAGGGCACACTGAAGCTTTCTTT
>TRBD2|few|TRBV7-9|TRBJ2-1
CASSPGLAGGSSYNEQFF
TGTGCCAGCAGCCCTGGACTAGCGGGGGGCAGCTCCTACAATGAGCAGTTCTTC
>NA|NA|TRBV11-1|TRBJ1-6
CASSWRGDLIGSPLHF
TGTGCCAGCAGCTGGCGGGGCGATCTCATCGGTTCACCCCTCCACTTT
>NA|NA|TRBV19|TRBJ2-7
CASSPWGSSYEQYF
TGTGCCAGTAGCCCTTGGGGCAGCTCCTACGAGCAGTACTTC
>NA|NA|TRBV12-3/TRBV12-4|TRBJ1-2
CASSFGPGGRYTF
TGTGCCAGCAGTTTTGGCCCGGGCGGGCGCTACACCTTC
>NA|NA|TRBV28|TRBJ1-3
CASSEIGLGNTIYF
TGTGCCAGCAGCGAAATAGGGCTTGGAAACACCATATATTTT
>NA|NA|TRBV6-2/TRBV6-3|TRBJ2-7
CASRHGDSSYEQYF
TGTGCCAGCCGCCACGGGGACTCCTCCTACGAGCAGTACTTC
>NA|NA|TRBV27|TRBJ2-1
CASSVGAPPTGEQFF
TGTGCCAGCAGTGTGGGGGCCCCGCCTACCGGTGAGCAGTTCTTC
>TRBD2|NA|TRBV29-1|TRBJ2-7
CSVVAGVVEQYF
TGCAGCGTTGTTGCGGGAGTGGTCGAGCAGTACTTC
>NA|NA|TRBV6-1|TRBJ1-6
CASSVRQGDNSPLHF
TGTGCCAGCAGTGTCCGTCAGGGAGACAATTCACCCCTCCACTTT
>NA|once|TRBV7-2|TRBJ1-2
CASSLQGRGGDGYTF
TGTGCCAGCAGCTTACAGGGAAGAGGTGGAGATGGCTACACCTTC
>NA|NA|TRBV7-9|TRBJ2-2
CASSLDSGTVGELFF
TGTGCCAGCAGCTTAGATTCGGGGACGGTCGGGGAGCTGTTTTTT
>NA|NA|TRBV6-1|TRBJ2-7
CASTDPYEQYF
TGTGCCAGCACGGATCCCTACGAGCAGTACTTC
>NA|NA|TRBV3-1|TRBJ2-7
CASSQQSESGLAYEQYF
TGTGCCAGCAGCCAACAGAGCGAGTCGGGGCTAGCCTACGAGCAGTACTTC